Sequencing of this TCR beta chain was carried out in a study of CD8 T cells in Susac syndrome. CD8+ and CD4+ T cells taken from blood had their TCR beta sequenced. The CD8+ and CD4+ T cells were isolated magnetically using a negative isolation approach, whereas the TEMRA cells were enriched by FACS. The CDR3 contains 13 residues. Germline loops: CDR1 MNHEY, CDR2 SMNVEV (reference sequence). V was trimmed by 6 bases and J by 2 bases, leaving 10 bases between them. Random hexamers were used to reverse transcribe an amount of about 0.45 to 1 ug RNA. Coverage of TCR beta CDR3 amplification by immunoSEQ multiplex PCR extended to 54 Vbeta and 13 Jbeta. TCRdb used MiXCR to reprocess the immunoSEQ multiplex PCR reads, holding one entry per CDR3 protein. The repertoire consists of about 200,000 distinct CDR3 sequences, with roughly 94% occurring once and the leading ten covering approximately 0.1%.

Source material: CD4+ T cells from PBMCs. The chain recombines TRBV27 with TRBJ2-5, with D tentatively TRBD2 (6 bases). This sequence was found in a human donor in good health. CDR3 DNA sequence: TGTGCCAGCAGGATAGCGGCACAAGAGACCCAGTACTTC. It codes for CASRIAAQETQYF.